The rows below give T cell receptor beta chains drawn from one sample of a study of T cells expressing NK-cell markers. TCRdb re-called the 5' RACE reads; one entry per CDR3 protein, DNA not given. The sample's table shows over 350,000 distinct CDR3 sequences. The sequenced sample was blood T cells: a sorted CD56 or NKG2C T cell subset, CD4+ or CD8+ T cells, or bulk PBMC T cells (not recorded which). These receptors were collected from a woman in her 50s in good health. The CDR3 runs from the conserved cysteine through the conserved F or W. Fields, in order: J gene, V gene, CDR3 protein.

>TRBJ2-2|TRBV12-3/TRBV12-4
CASSLMFPGAYTGELFF
>TRBJ2-5|TRBV10-3
CAISDLGFQETQYF
>TRBJ2-1|TRBV6-6
CASCFSGLNEQFF
>TRBJ2-4|TRBV12-3/TRBV12-4
CASSLVGAIQYF
>TRBJ1-2|TRBV30
CAWSTRQGGGYTF
>TRBJ2-1|TRBV6-5
CASSSHMRIAGGWDREQFF
>TRBJ2-5|TRBV5-6
CASPMGGQETQYF
>TRBJ2-3|TRBV6-5
CASSYRSAGTDTQYF
>TRBJ1-2|TRBV12-3/TRBV12-4
CASRPNTGGGFYGYTF
>TRBJ2-5|TRBV4-1
CASSLPTRGTQETQYF
>TRBJ1-1|TRBV9
CASRDTPVGQGVTEAFF
>TRBJ2-1|TRBV29-1
CSVDPLAGGRNEQFF
>TRBJ2-7|TRBV27
CASSLSSGQGSHEQYF
>TRBJ2-7|TRBV4-1
CASSQEGALSYEQYF
>TRBJ1-5|TRBV12-3/TRBV12-4
CASSLRGEGSHQHF
>TRBJ2-7|TRBV7-9
CASSPPRAYYEQYF
>TRBJ2-1|TRBV9
CASSTAPGLAGVYEQFF
>TRBJ2-7|TRBV24-1
CATSDGQVYEQYF
>TRBJ2-2|TRBV7-2
CASSLTGFTGELFF
>TRBJ2-5|TRBV27
CASSPGGGRETQYF
>TRBJ2-1|TRBV5-1
CASSLVAGGAHNEQFF
>TRBJ2-2|TRBV4-2
CASSQDRTSAAGELFF
>TRBJ2-7|TRBV7-8
CASSPGAGKSYEQYF
>TRBJ2-1|TRBV5-4
CASSFLSLSSYNEQFF
>TRBJ2-5|TRBV3-1
CASSPGRGRETQYF
>TRBJ2-3|TRBV5-1
CASCLGKTTDTQYF
>TRBJ1-2|TRBV25-1
CASSGNHRADYGYTF
>TRBJ2-1|TRBV7-8
CASSLTRRLAGNYEQFF
>TRBJ1-1|TRBV27
CASSRPQGRFNTEAFF
>TRBJ2-2|TRBV5-1
CATHTGRELFF
>TRBJ2-5|TRBV29-1
CSSLLAGEETQYF
>TRBJ2-1|TRBV3-1
CASSQGGGSYNEQFF
>TRBJ2-5|TRBV7-8
CASSLPVEGETQYF